The TCR beta chain under discussion was sequenced for a study of cytomegalovirus exposure and HLA in healthy donors (dated by TCRdb to 2017 to 2019). General notes on the study: In an earlier analysis of approximately 640 of the donors, 250 to 350 Gb of sequence data and 100 million or so unique TCR beta sequences from about 190 million T cells were reported. Rather than using new phenotypic data, the later analysis identified candidate immune exposures from TCR beta sequences and from how often those sequences occurred across donors. The study aimed to test whether signatures of past pathogen exposure could be identified by cataloging public T cell receptors. Roughly 300 gigabases of sequencing data and approximately 80 million unique TCR sequences were included in an early release covering roughly 600 HLA-typed donors. HLA typing covered class I and class II loci at four-digit resolution. The number of typed donors differed by locus: about 629-630 for A, B, C, DRB1 and DQB1; approximately 540 for DQA1; over 600 for DPA1; and about 470 for DPB1. A later analysis re-examined previously published TCR beta repertoires from around 670 donors and added high-resolution HLA genotyping to investigate patterns of TCR occurrence. Genome-wide SNP genotypes for about three fifths of the 666 donors were used in a later genetic analysis, which treated that subset as a discovery cohort. Donor age, sex, ethnicity and CMV serostatus were compiled together with the repertoire data. The study used immunosequencing to profile the T cell repertoires of under 700 subjects and linked those repertoires to cytomegalovirus serostatus. Of the approximately 400 genotyped donors, around 81% fell in the genetic ancestry cluster associated with self-reported Caucasian donors. Every discovery cohort repertoire had been produced on one sequencing platform. To predict cytomegalovirus infection status, the study combined high-throughput TCR immunosequencing, statistical association of individual TCRs with disease status, and machine learning. Four to six DR-DQ haplotypes were handled as single units for association and clustering, since linkage in the cohort was strong. An earlier analysis of 500 to 750 of the donors applied high-throughput TCR beta sequencing to assess whether each TCR beta V gene segment acted as functional or pseudogenic. A separate validation cohort of over 95 different subjects was used in addition to the roughly 700-subject first cohort. Across approximately 400 genotyped donors of the cohort, an average of roughly 200,000 unique TCR beta nucleotide sequences per donor were sequenced, and about a sixth of those sequences were non-productive.

Overall study results and their limits: In a later genetic analysis, fewer N-insertions in productive TCRs were reported among donors in an Asian-associated ancestry cluster than the roughly 700-donor mean. Most CMV-associated TCR beta chains appeared to be HLA-restricted in a later analysis, and the HLA associations seemed to be driven largely by CMV exposure. According to a later analysis, parvovirus B19, influenza, CMV and Epstein-Barr virus appeared linked to several top co-occurrence clusters. In vitro tests confirmed that three of the cytomegalovirus-associated TCR beta chains recognize cytomegalovirus antigens. In a later analysis, HLA-associated TCR beta chains showed more clonal expansion and lower generation probabilities than non-associated chains that were equally common. Correlated functional status among segregating V segments might reflect linkage disequilibrium, but an unknown experimental factor could not be ruled out. Because HLA typing was unavailable for some donors at each locus, only the typed subset was used in association tests. The classifier was reported to diagnose cytomegalovirus status with high specificity and sensitivity in both the original and validation cohorts. Only TCR beta chains were sequenced in this cohort, and the absence of alpha or paired-chain data limited detectable features. The study listed 150 to 200 TCR beta chains as associated with cytomegalovirus. A further reported finding was that TCR beta sequences accurately predicted the HLA-A and HLA-B alleles for most subjects in the first cohort. While some public TCRs were present in many individuals, most TCR sequences turned up only very rarely across donors. Some IMGT-functional V segments, including TRBV6-2 and TRBV6-3, could not be told apart with the 87-base-pair reads, so those segments were excluded. The earlier analysis of nearly 600 of the donors excluded 15 to 20 rarely observed V segments, including chromosome 9 orphons, because counts were too low. It was suggested by the authors that the approach could potentially be generalized to other disease states and immunological phenotypes. When HLA alleles, especially DR and DQ, strongly co-occurred, attributing TCR associations to individual alleles was difficult. CMV serostatus was the only immune exposure information available for the cohort. Broadly in line with IMGT annotations, most TCR beta V segments showed up in productive rearrangements about 87% or about 30% of the time in an earlier analysis of several hundred of the donors. Presence/absence analyses assumed roughly uniform sequencing depth across donors, an assumption that may not hold. According to a later analysis, TCR association rates differed among HLA loci, with DRB1 alleles showing the most associated TCRs and HLA-C alleles showing the fewest. The sequencing pipeline was judged likely to have produced a cluster of highly shared sequence variants as a technical artifact. In a later genetic analysis, a missense DCLRE1C variant was associated with V-gene and J-gene trimming of TCR beta chains, and the association was replicated in an independent cohort. A later analysis associated 16,951 TCR beta sequences with specific HLA alleles at a false discovery rate of 0.05.

The cohort consisted of some 730 healthy bone marrow donors. Cohort members were all nominally healthy when sampled, although unrecorded immune exposures were likely present. The donor was CMV seropositive and belonged to the group of around 300 seropositive cohort members. A peripheral blood sample was provided by each donor, and peripheral blood mononuclear cells were used for TCR beta sequencing. Genomic DNA extraction from the blood cell samples was performed with the Qiagen DNeasy Blood Extraction Kit. Library construction relied on the immunoSEQ multiplex PCR assay. For the multiplex PCR, a mixture combining 60 forward primers for TCR Vbeta segments and 13 reverse primers for TCR Jbeta segments was used. The CDR3 region of rearranged TCR beta genes was amplified from genomic DNA by a multiplex PCR assay. On the Illumina HiSeq System, the amplified TCR beta libraries were sequenced as 87-base-pair reads. Under the source paper's analysis protocol: A later analysis counted around 72 million unique TCR beta chains across the 666 repertoires, and roughly 11 million of these chains were shared by at least two donors. Raw reads were error-corrected and collapsed into unique sequences by a nearest-neighbor algorithm in which closely related sequences were merged to remove PCR and sequencing errors. To assign V, D and J gene segments, CDR3 sequences were aligned to IMGT reference sequences. For a sequence to be retained, a match of at least six nucleotides to both a V gene segment and a J gene segment was required. Rearrangements were classified as productive when the CDR3 lacked stop codons and remained in frame with V and J, and all other rearrangements were classified as non-productive. CDR3 was defined by IMGT convention, running from the second conserved V-encoded cysteine to the conserved J-encoded phenylalanine. The earlier analysis of some 540 of the donors excluded any sequence lacking an unambiguous match to a single V gene segment. In an earlier analysis of several hundred of the donors, V segments were called functional above 56.7% productive rearrangements and were called segregating when the between-donor standard deviation exceeded 5%. To diagnose cytomegalovirus status from the catalog of TCR beta chain sequences, a statistical classification framework was built. V and J gene assignment, in a later analysis, came from comparing TCR nucleotide sequences with IMGT/GENE-DB human TR gene sequences. A later analysis assigned CDR3 sequences and most-parsimonious VDJ recombination scenarios with the TCRdist pipeline. In a later analysis, each TCR beta chain was defined by its CDR3 amino acid sequence together with its V-gene family, and reads without a unique V-gene family were excluded. In a later analysis, several hundred highly shared, low-generation-probability nucleotide sequences were removed to address suspected cross-contamination and a sequencing artifact. In a later analysis, a clonal expansion index was calculated for each public chain from normalized within-repertoire ranks of inferred template counts. Generation probabilities in a later analysis came from a VDJ recombination model fitted to out-of-frame rearrangements, and those results were checked against IGoR. In a later analysis, TCR-TCR, TCR-HLA and TCR-CMV co-occurrence was scored with hypergeometric tests, and a repertoire-size bias correction was applied to TCR pairs. In a later analysis, false discovery rates were estimated by permuting HLA or CMV assignments 20 times. A later analysis grouped co-occurring TCRs with DBSCAN, adding TCRdist sequence similarity when clustering within HLA-allele-positive subsets. Repertoires with fewer than 30,000 or more than 120,000 public chains were left out of co-occurrence clustering, as were five repertoires with anomalous nucleotide sharing. TCRdb provides this immuneACCESS table in a form limited to in-frame rearrangements. Some clones are lacking; in checked studies, under half of them reflect an unresolved V gene, and why the rest are absent is not known. The V and J calls and clone size are taken from that table; D and trimming were inferred from the DNA. Counted in this sample were 110,000 to 150,000 clones; approximately 82% of them appeared once. 9.7% of the sample is in the top ten clones.

Between the V and J ends, shortened by 4 bases and 3 bases respectively, the junction contains 12 bases. Inclusive of the bounding cysteine and phenylalanine, the CDR3 is 15 residues long. Only the CDR3 portion is preserved as DNA: 45 bases, with reading frame beginning at the first base. For CDR1 and CDR2, the germline V gene lists SGHAT and FQNNGV. Of note for this clone: It has no known antigen specificity. No per-base quality is available; no much larger clone lies one base away.

Material for sequencing was PBMCs. Recombination joined TRBV11-2 with TRBJ2-2, and the D gene may be TRBD1, 6 bases matching. This receptor was taken from a woman aged 60-75 years in good health and CMV-seropositive. The CDR3 amino acid sequence is: CASSYHREYTGELFF. Read as DNA, the sequence is TGTGCCAGCAGCTACCACAGGGAGTACACCGGGGAGCTGTTTTTT.